The 27 T cell receptor beta chains below come from one sample, sequenced in a study of cytomegalovirus exposure and HLA in healthy donors. The study ran its PCR with 60 Vbeta and 13 Jbeta primers. Repertoires were generated with immunoSEQ multiplex PCR, while TCRdb's copy carries only in-frame clones and drops some. The table has under 130,000 clones, 75% to 85% seen once; the top ten hold roughly 1.9%. The sample taken for sequencing was PBMCs. These receptors were collected from a man aged 25-45 years in good health and CMV-seronegative.

J is TRBJ2-1 and V is TRBV6-5; the match to TRBD2 covers 8 bases. The length of the CDR3 is 15 residues. The germline V gene encodes CDR1 MNHEY and CDR2 SVGAGI. V lost 1 base to trimming and J lost 7 bases; unmatched junction nucleotides: 6. The CDR3 reads CASSYLTGGTNEQFF. The CDR3 nucleotides read TGTGCCAGCAGTTACTTGACGGGAGGGACAAATGAGCAGTTCTTC.

The chain employs TRBV2 and TRBJ2-3; perhaps TRBD2 as D (7 bases). Germline V gene sequence: CDR1 SNHLY, CDR2 FYNNEI. V lost 7 bases and J 2 bases, leaving 13 bases between the germline ends. The CDR3 contains 14 residues. This CDR3 reads CASNGGLNTDTQYF. The CDR3 bases are TGTGCCAGCAACGGGGGGCTCAACACAGATACGCAGTATTTT.

V is TRBV6-1 and J is TRBJ1-2; no firm D call. V dropped 1 base and J dropped 8 bases, with 14 bases sitting between them. The CDR3 has 14 residues. Germline V CDR1 and CDR2: MNHNS, SASEGT. CDR3 nucleotide sequence: TGTGCCAGCAGTGAAGGTGTCGGAGCTGGGGGCTACACCTTC. Its protein is CASSEGVGAGGYTF.

This chain uses TRBV7-9 with TRBJ1-5; 9 nucleotides align to TRBD1. Germline V gene sequence: CDR1 SEHNR, CDR2 FQNEAQ (reference sequence). Trimming took 4 bases from V and 0 from J; bases not matched to a gene: 4. This CDR3 region has 16 residues. For the CDR3, the DNA is TGTGCCAGCAGCTCTGACAGGGGGTATAGCAATCAGCCCCAGCATTTT. Protein sequence: CASSSDRGYSNQPQHF.

V is TRBV5-1 and J is TRBJ2-3, with D maybe TRBD2 (5 bases). Germline V lookup: CDR1 SGHRS, CDR2 YFSETQ. The CDR3 runs to 16 residues. Trimming removed 6 bases from V and 4 bases from J, with 21 bases in between. The CDR3 DNA reads as TGCGCCAGCACCCCGCTAAGAGGGAGTGAGGCAGATACGCAGTATTTT. It translates to CASTPLRGSEADTQYF.

The V call is TRBV30, the J call TRBJ1-2, with a weak D call TRBD1 (5 bases). Germline CDR1 is GTSNPN and CDR2 is SVGIG (reference sequence). V shed 5 bases and J shed 2 bases, with 9 bases lying between them. CDR3 size: 12 residues. DNA for the CDR3: TGTGCCTGGGATGGGGGGAACTATGGCTACACCTTC. It is translated as CAWDGGNYGYTF. Using reference TRBV30 and TRBJ1-2 for the parts outside the CDR3, the full variable domain is SQTIHQWPATLVQPVGSPLSLECTVEGTSNPNLYWYRQAAGRGLQLLFYSVGIGQISSEVPQNLSASRPQDRQFILSSKKLLLSDSGFYLCAWDGGNYGYTFGSGTRLTVV.

On this clone: Different DNA sequences within this sample yield the same CDR3. The chain is built from TRBV5-1 and TRBJ2-2; weak D call: TRBD1 (6 bases). Germline assignment: CDR1 SGHRS and CDR2 YFSETQ. This CDR3 region has 15 residues. V lost 0 bases and J lost 2, with 8 bases in between. The CDR3 region is CASSLDRANTGELFF. CDR3 in DNA: TGCGCCAGCAGCTTGGACAGGGCCAACACCGGGGAGCTGTTTTTT. The full variable domain, rest sourced from reference TRBV5-1 and TRBJ2-2, is KAGVTQTPRYLIKTRGQQVTLSCSPISGHRSVSWYQQTPGQGLQFLFEYFSETQRNKGNFPGRFSGRQFSNSRSEMNVSTLELGDSALYLCASSLDRANTGELFFGEGSRLTVL.

This sequence joins TRBV15 and TRBJ2-7, with 7 bases that match TRBD1. The germline V gene has CDR1 LNHNV and CDR2 YYDKDF (reference sequence). Trimming removed 3 bases from V and 2 bases from J; junction bases left unmatched: 4. CDR3 size: 14 residues. CDR3 nucleotides: TGTGCCACCAGCAGCAGACAGGGTACCTACGAGCAGTACTTC. It encodes CATSSRQGTYEQYF.

V usage is TRBV6-5 and J usage is TRBJ2-3; no firm D call. The germline V and J ends were trimmed by 4 bases and 3 bases, with 11 bases remaining between them. CDR1 is MNHEY, CDR2 SVGAGI, per germline. The CDR3 extends over 14 amino acids. CDR3 residues: CASSSTRQTDTQYF. The CDR3 DNA reads TGTGCCAGCAGTTCGACCCGACAAACAGATACGCAGTATTTT.

The CDR3 loop reads CASSSTRQGHGYTF. The CDR3, as DNA: TGTGCCAGCAGTTCGACCCGACAGGGCCATGGCTACACCTTC. This chain links TRBV27 with TRBJ1-2, with 7 bases lining up with TRBD1. V was clipped by 4 bases and J by 6 bases; unmatched bases: 8. This CDR3 has 14 amino acids. Germline V lookup: CDR1 MNHEY, CDR2 SMNVEV (reference sequence).

This clone showed up just a few times. The V gene is TRBV7-9, the J gene TRBJ2-3; 8 bases line up with TRBD1. Germline assignment: CDR1 SEHNR and CDR2 FQNEAQ (reference sequence). This CDR3 comprises 15 residues. Losses at the gene ends were 6 bases for V and 6 bases for J; bases not matched to a gene: 11. Here the CDR3 DNA reads TGTGCCAGCAGTCAACCCGGACAGGGCCCTGATACGCAGTATTTT. It yields the protein CASSQPGQGPDTQYF.

The rearrangement uses TRBV6-6 and TRBJ1-5; D perhaps matches TRBD1 (6 bases). Per the germline V gene, CDR1 is MNHNY and CDR2 is SVGAGI (reference sequence). The ends were cut back, 5 bases at V and 9 bases at J, with 17 bases in the middle. The CDR3 contains 14 residues. The CDR3 coding sequence is TGTGCCAGCAGTCCCGGACAGAGCGTCTCGCCCCAGCATTTT. Translating it yields CASSPGQSVSPQHF.

The chain uses TRBV9 and TRBJ2-1; D possibly corresponds to TRBD2 (6 bases). Per germline, CDR1 SGDLS and CDR2 YYNGEE. The CDR3 loop spans 16 amino acids. V was trimmed by 0 bases and J by 0 bases, leaving 10 bases between them. The CDR3 DNA reads as TGTGCCAGCAGCGTAGTTAGCGGATCCTCCTACAATGAGCAGTTCTTC. Its protein product is CASSVVSGSSYNEQFF.

This rearrangement joins TRBV6-5 to TRBJ1-5, with D uncertain. The germline V and J ends were trimmed by 2 bases and 4 bases, with 6 bases remaining between them. From germline, CDR1 is MNHEY and CDR2 SVGAGI. The CDR3 consists of 13 residues. CDR3: CASSYRRNQPQHF. The CDR3 DNA reads as TGTGCCAGCAGTTACCGTCGTAATCAGCCCCAGCATTTT.

The chain is built from TRBV10-3 and TRBJ2-3; 8 bases agree with TRBD2. Trimming at V came to 6 bases and at J to 0 bases, leaving 5 bases not matched to a gene. Per germline, CDR1 ENHRY and CDR2 SYGVKD. This CDR3 region has 15 residues. CDR3 in amino acids: CAIRDLAGSTDTQYF. DNA of the CDR3: TGTGCCATCAGGGATCTAGCGGGTAGCACAGATACGCAGTATTTT.

The V gene is TRBV5-1, the J gene TRBJ1-1; 8 bases map to TRBD1. CDR3 length equals 14 residues. V dropped 4 bases and J dropped 1; count of bases not matched to a gene: 3. Per germline, CDR1 SGHRS and CDR2 YFSETQ. The CDR3 loop reads CASSAGTGNTEAFF. The CDR3 coding sequence is TGCGCCAGCAGCGCAGGGACAGGGAACACTGAAGCTTTCTTT.

This clone has a single count. V gene TRBV7-8 combines with J gene TRBJ2-3; D is perhaps TRBD1 (5 bases). The V gene's germline CDR1 is SGHVS and CDR2 FQNEAQ. V was pared by 7 bases and J by 0 bases, with 14 bases between. This CDR3 has 15 amino acids. CDR3 sequence (DNA): TGTGCCAGCACCCACGCCCGACAGAGCACAGATACGCAGTATTTT. Protein: CASTHARQSTDTQYF.

The sample holds one count of this clone. The chain combines TRBV14 with TRBJ1-3, with D maybe TRBD1 (5 bases). The V gene's germline CDR1 is SGHDN and CDR2 FVKESK. The CDR3 has 14 amino acids. The ends were cut back, 4 bases at V and 4 bases at J, with 11 bases in the middle. This CDR3 reads CASSPRQSGNTIYF. The DNA of the CDR3 is TGTGCCAGCAGCCCTCGACAGAGCGGAAACACCATATATTTT.

The chain uses TRBV5-1 and TRBJ2-5; D might be TRBD1 (6 bases). The CDR3 covers 14 residues. The germline CDR1 and CDR2 sequences are SGHRS and YFSETQ. Trimming removed 5 bases from V and 3 bases from J, with 14 bases in between. The CDR3 DNA sequence: TGCGCCAGCAGAAAATCCCCAGGGGAAGAGACCCAGTACTTC. Translation: CASRKSPGEETQYF.

This clone has only one observation. This rearrangement joins TRBV7-9 to TRBJ2-1, with D perhaps matching TRBD2 (6 bases). Germline-derived CDR1 and CDR2 are SEHNR and FQNEAQ (reference sequence). The V and J ends lost 3 bases and 0 bases respectively, with 12 bases between them. The CDR3 spans 16 residues. Here the CDR3 reads CASSFGAGLSYNEQFF. CDR3 nucleotide sequence: TGTGCCAGCAGCTTTGGGGCGGGACTCTCCTACAATGAGCAGTTCTTC. Combining the CDR3 with reference TRBV7-9 and TRBJ2-1 gives the whole variable domain DTGVSQNPRHKITKRGQNVTFRCDPISEHNRLYWYRQTLGQGPEFLTYFQNEAQLEKSRLLSDRFSAERPKGSFSTLEIQRTEQGDSAMYLCASSFGAGLSYNEQFFGPGTRLTVL.

The CDR3 here is CASKRRQINEKLFF. CDR3 sequence (DNA): TGTGCCAGCAAGAGGAGGCAGATTAATGAAAAACTGTTTTTT. The chain combines TRBV6-4 with TRBJ1-4, with unresolved D. V was pared by 7 bases and J by 4 bases, with 13 bases between. Germline CDR1 reads MRHNA; CDR2 reads SNTAGT. The CDR3 extends over 14 amino acids.

This chain connects TRBV5-1 to TRBJ1-2; the D gene is possibly TRBD1 (5 bases). The germline V and J ends were trimmed by 3 bases and 8 bases, with 11 bases remaining between them. The CDR3 is 12 amino acids. The germline gives CDR1 SGHRS, CDR2 YFSETQ. Written as DNA, the CDR3 is TGCGCCAGCAGCTCGACGACAGAAGGCTACACCTTC. The encoded protein is CASSSTTEGYTF.

This chain links TRBV4-2 with TRBJ1-3; 7 bases map to TRBD1. The ends lost 1 base at V and 3 bases at J; junction bases unmatched: 9. Germline values: CDR1 LGHNA, CDR2 YNFKEQ. The CDR3 sequence is 17 residues long. CDR3 protein: CASSQGWSRTGGNTIYF. The CDR3 nucleotides are TGTGCCAGCAGCCAAGGCTGGTCCAGGACAGGTGGAAACACCATATATTTT.

V usage is TRBV11-2 and J usage is TRBJ1-1, with D tentatively TRBD1 (6 bases). This CDR3 spans 15 amino acids. CDR1 and CDR2 from the germline V gene are SGHAT and FQNNGV. Trimming shortened V by 7 bases and J by 4 bases, and 19 bases separated the two germline ends. The CDR3 region has the DNA TGTGCCAGCACCACACGGGGGGGGCGGGTCACTGAAGCTTTCTTT. This gives the protein CASTTRGGRVTEAFF.

The table lists this clone with a few counts. The chain couples TRBV5-1 to TRBJ2-3; D may be TRBD1 (5 bases). V was cut by 0 bases and J by 0 bases, with 8 bases left in between. Per the germline V gene, CDR1 is SGHRS and CDR2 is YFSETQ. CDR3 length: 15 amino acids. CDR3 bases: TGCGCCAGCAGCTTGGGACAGTTTAGCACAGATACGCAGTATTTT. Translating gives CASSLGQFSTDTQYF.

This clone was picked up a small number of times. V gene TRBV10-3 combines with J gene TRBJ1-2; weak D call: TRBD1 (6 bases). V was trimmed by 7 bases and J by 4 bases, leaving 10 bases between them. The germline V gene has CDR1 ENHRY and CDR2 SYGVKD. This CDR3 is 12 amino acids long. The CDR3 region is CAITRDTYGYTF. In DNA, the CDR3 is TGTGCCATCACCCGGGACACCTATGGCTACACCTTC.

This clone was detected only a few times. The chain uses TRBV6-5 and TRBJ1-2; possibly TRBD1 for D (6 bases). The CDR3 sequence is 11 residues long. V gave up 7 bases and J gave up 8 bases, with 11 bases separating them. CDR1 is MNHEY and CDR2 is SVGAGI in the germline V gene. CDR3 protein: CASTQGRGYTF. CDR3 nucleotide sequence: TGTGCCAGCACACAGGGCCGAGGCTACACCTTC.